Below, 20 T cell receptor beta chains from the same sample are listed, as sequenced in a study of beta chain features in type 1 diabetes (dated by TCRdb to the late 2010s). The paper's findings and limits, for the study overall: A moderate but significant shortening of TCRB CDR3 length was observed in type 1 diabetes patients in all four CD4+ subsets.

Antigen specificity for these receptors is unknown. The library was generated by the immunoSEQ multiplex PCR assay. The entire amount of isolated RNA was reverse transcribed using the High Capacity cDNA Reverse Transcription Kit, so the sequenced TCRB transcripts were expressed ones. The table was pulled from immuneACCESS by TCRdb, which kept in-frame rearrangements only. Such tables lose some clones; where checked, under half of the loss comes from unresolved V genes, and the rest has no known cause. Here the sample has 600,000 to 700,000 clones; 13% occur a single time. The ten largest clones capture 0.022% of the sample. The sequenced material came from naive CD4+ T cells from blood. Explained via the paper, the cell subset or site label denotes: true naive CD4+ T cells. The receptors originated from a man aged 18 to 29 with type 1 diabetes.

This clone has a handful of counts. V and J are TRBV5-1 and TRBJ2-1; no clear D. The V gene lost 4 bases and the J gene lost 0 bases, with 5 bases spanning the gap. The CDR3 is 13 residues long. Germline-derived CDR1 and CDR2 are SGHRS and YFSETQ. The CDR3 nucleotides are TGCGCCAGCAGCATGAGCTCCTACAATGAGCAGTTCTTC. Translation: CASSMSSYNEQFF.

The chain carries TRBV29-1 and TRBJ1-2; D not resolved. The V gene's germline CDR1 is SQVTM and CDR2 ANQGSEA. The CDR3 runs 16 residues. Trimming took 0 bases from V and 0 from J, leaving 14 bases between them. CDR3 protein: CSVEDPPMVSNYGYTF. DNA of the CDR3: TGCAGCGTTGAAGACCCGCCCATGGTCTCTAACTATGGCTACACCTTC.

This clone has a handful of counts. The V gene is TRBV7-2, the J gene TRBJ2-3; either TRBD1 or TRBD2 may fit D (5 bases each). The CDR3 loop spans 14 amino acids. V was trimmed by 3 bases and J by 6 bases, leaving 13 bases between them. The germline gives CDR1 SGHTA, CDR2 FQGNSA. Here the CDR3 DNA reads TGTGCCAGCAGCTTGCAAGGGACCTCCGATACGCAGTATTTT. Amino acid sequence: CASSLQGTSDTQYF.

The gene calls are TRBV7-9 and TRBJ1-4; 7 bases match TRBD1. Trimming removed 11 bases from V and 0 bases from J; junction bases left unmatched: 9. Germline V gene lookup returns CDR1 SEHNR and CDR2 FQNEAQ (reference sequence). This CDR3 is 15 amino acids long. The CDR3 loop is CAGAPGTATNEKLFF. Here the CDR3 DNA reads TGTGCCGGAGCCCCTGGGACAGCAACTAATGAAAAACTGTTTTTT.

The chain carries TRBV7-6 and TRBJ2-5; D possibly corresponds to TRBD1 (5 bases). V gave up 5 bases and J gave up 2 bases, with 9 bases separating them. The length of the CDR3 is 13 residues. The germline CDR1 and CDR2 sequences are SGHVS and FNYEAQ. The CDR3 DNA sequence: TGTGCCAGCAGCATGGGGCGTCAAGAGACCCAGTACTTC. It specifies CASSMGRQETQYF.

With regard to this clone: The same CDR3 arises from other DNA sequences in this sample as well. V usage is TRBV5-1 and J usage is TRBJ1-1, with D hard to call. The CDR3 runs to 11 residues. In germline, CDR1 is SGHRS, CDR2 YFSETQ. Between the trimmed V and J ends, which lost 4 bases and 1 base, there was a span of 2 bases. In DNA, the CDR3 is TGCGCCAGCAGCGCGAACACTGAAGCTTTCTTT. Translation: CASSANTEAFF.

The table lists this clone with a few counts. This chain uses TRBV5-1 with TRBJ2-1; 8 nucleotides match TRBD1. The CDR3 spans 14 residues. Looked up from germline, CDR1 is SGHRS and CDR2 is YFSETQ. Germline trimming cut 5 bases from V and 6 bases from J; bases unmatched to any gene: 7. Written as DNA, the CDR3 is TGCGCCAGCAGGGAGCAGGGGGCCGGCAATGAGCAGTTCTTC. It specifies CASREQGAGNEQFF. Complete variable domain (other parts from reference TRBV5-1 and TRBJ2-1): KAGVTQTPRYLIKTRGQQVTLSCSPISGHRSVSWYQQTPGQGLQFLFEYFSETQRNKGNFPGRFSGRQFSNSRSEMNVSTLELGDSALYLCASREQGAGNEQFFGPGTRLTVL.

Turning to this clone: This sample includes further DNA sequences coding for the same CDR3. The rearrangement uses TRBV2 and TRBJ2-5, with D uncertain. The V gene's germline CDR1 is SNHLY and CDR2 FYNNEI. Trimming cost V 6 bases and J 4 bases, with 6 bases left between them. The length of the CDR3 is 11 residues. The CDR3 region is CASSAGETQYF. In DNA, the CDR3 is TGTGCCAGCAGCGCCGGAGAGACCCAGTACTTC.

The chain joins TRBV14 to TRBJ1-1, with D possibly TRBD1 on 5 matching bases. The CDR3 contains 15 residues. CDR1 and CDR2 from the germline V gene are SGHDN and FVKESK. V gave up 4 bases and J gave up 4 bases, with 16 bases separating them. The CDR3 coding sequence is TGTGCCAGCAGCCCGAGTGAGGGGTTGAGCACTGAAGCTTTCTTT. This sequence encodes CASSPSEGLSTEAFF.

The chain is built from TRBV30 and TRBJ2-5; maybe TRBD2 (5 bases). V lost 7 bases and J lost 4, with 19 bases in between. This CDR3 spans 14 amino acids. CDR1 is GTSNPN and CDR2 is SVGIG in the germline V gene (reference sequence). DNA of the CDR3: TGTGCCTCGACACGGAACCTCCGGGGAGAGACCCAGTACTTC. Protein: CASTRNLRGETQYF. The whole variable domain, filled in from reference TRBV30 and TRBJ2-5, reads SQTIHQWPATLVQPVGSPLSLECTVEGTSNPNLYWYRQAAGRGLQLLFYSVGIGQISSEVPQNLSASRPQDRQFILSSKKLLLSDSGFYLCASTRNLRGETQYFGPGTRLLVL.

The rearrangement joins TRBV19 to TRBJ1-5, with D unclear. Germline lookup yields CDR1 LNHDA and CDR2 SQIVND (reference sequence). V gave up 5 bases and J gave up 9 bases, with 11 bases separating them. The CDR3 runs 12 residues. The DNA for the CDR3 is TGTGCCAGTAGTCTCGGATCGTGGCCCCAGCATTTT. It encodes CASSLGSWPQHF.

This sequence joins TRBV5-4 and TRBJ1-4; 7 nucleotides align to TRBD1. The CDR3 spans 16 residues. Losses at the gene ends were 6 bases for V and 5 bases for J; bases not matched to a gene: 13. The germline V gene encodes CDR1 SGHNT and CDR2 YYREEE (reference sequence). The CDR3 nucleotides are TGTGCCAGCATCCTGAACCCGGGACAGAAAAATGAAAAACTGTTTTTT. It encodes CASILNPGQKNEKLFF.

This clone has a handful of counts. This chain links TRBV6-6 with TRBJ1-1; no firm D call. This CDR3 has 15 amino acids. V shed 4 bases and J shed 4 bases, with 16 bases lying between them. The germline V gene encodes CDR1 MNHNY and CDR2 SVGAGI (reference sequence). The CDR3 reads CASSSRPTYATEAFF. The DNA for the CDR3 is TGTGCCAGCAGTTCCCGACCGACTTACGCCACTGAAGCTTTCTTT.

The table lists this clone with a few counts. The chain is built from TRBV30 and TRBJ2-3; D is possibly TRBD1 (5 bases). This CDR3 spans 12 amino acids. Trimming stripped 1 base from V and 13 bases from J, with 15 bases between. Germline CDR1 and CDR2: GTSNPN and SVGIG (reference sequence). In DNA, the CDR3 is TGTGCCTGGAGTGCCTGGATAGGGGCTAAGTATTTT. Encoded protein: CAWSAWIGAKYF. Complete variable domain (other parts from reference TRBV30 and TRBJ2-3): SQTIHQWPATLVQPVGSPLSLECTVEGTSNPNLYWYRQAAGRGLQLLFYSVGIGQISSEVPQNLSASRPQDRQFILSSKKLLLSDSGFYLCAWSAWIGAKYFGPGTRLTVL.

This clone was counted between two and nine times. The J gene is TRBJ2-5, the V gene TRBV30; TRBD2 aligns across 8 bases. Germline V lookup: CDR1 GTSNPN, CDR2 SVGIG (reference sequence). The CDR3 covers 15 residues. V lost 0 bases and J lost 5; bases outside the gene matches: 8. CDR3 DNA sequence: TGTGCCTGGAGTGTGAGGCAGCGGGGGCGCGAGACCCAGTACTTC. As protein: CAWSVRQRGRETQYF.

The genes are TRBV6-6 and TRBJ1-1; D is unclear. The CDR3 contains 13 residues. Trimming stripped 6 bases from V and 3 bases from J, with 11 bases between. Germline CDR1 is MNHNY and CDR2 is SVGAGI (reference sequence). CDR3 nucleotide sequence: TGTGCCAGCAGGCACAACCGGGACACTGAAGCTTTCTTT. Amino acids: CASRHNRDTEAFF.

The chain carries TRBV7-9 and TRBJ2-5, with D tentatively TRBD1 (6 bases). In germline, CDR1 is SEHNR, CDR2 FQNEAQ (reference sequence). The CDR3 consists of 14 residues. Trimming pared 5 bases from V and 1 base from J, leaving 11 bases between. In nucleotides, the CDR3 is TGTGCCAGCAGCCCACAGGGTCTCCAAGAGACCCAGTACTTC. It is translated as CASSPQGLQETQYF.

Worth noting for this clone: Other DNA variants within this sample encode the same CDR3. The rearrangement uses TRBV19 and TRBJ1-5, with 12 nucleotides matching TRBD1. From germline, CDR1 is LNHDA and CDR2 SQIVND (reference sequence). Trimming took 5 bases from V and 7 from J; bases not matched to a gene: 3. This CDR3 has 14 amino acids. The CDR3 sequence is CASSGTGGGQPQHF. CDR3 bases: TGTGCCAGTAGTGGGACAGGGGGCGGGCAGCCCCAGCATTTT.

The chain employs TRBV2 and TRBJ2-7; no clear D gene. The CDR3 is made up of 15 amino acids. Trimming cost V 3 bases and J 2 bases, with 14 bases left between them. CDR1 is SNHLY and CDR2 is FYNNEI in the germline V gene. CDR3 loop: CASSEGILQPYEQYF. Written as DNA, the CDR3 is TGTGCCAGCAGTGAGGGTATACTTCAGCCCTACGAGCAGTACTTC.

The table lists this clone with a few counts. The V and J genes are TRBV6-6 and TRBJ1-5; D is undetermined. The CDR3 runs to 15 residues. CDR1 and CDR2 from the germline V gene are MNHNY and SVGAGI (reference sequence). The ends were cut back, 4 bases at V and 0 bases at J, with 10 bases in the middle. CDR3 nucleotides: TGTGCCAGCAGTTCCGATAGGGATAGCAATCAGCCCCAGCATTTT. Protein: CASSSDRDSNQPQHF.